Below are 2 T cell receptor beta chains sequenced from a single sample in a study of cytomegalovirus exposure and HLA in healthy donors. Researchers ran the PCR with 60 Vbeta and 13 Jbeta primers. TCRdb's table, derived via immunoSEQ multiplex PCR, lists solely in-frame clones and lacks some. The sample holds 150,000 to 200,000 clones, 65% to 70% seen once. Input material: PBMCs. Receptor source: a man between 25 and 39 years old in good health and CMV-seropositive.

The V gene is TRBV27, the J gene TRBJ2-1; 9 positions agree with TRBD2. This CDR3 has 15 amino acids. The junction had 4 bases not matched to a gene; V was cut back by 0 bases and J by 7 bases. Looked up from germline, CDR1 is MNHEY and CDR2 is SMNVEV (reference sequence). This CDR3 reads CASSLSSSGSNEQFF. In DNA, the CDR3 is TGTGCCAGCAGTTTATCAAGTAGCGGGAGTAATGAGCAGTTCTTC.

V gene TRBV19 combines with J gene TRBJ2-7, with 11 bases that match TRBD2. CDR3 length equals 15 residues. Germline V gives CDR1 LNHDA, CDR2 SQIVND (reference sequence). J lost 0 bases, V lost 6 bases, and 4 bases had no gene match. CDR3 sequence: CASRVAGGFSYEQYF. For the CDR3, the DNA is TGTGCCAGTAGGGTAGCGGGAGGGTTCTCCTACGAGCAGTACTTC.